This record looks at one TCR beta chain sequence and its context. No antigen is known for it. It has no much larger one-base neighbor in the sample; base qualities were not kept. This sample stems from a study of OX40 agonist ivuxolimab in advanced cancers. Broadly, across the study: Ivuxolimab was a fully human IgG2 agonistic monoclonal antibody targeting the costimulatory receptor OX40 (CD134). Intravenous ivuxolimab was administered to patients every 2 weeks at six dose levels: 0.01, 0.1, 0.3, 1.5, 3 and 10 mg/kg. Of the roughly 51 patients in dose escalation, about 20 had hepatocellular carcinoma, some 15 had melanoma, 9 had renal cell carcinoma and 9 had head and neck cancer. In the dose-escalation cohort, nearly 85% of patients were male, and the mean age was around 65 years with a range of about 23 to 79. Patients were allowed to have had prior anti-PD-1, anti-PD-L1 or anti-CTLA-4 therapy, and roughly 40% of the dose-escalation patients had previously received checkpoint inhibitors. Partial responses occurred in three dose-escalation patients: two with cutaneous melanoma and one with hepatocellular carcinoma. The point of sequencing TCRbeta in the periphery was to test whether ivuxolimab changed TCR sequence diversity and drove clonal T-cell expansion. The paper describes the monotherapy dose-escalation part (N of about 47 patients) of the phase I trial of ivuxolimab.

Patients with autoimmune disease history or receiving systemic immunosuppression were excluded from the trial. Peripheral blood for TCR sequencing was collected from all dose cohorts at baseline, on cycle 4 day 1, and on cycle 7 day 1. Samples were obtained from an open-label, multicenter, first-in-human phase I dose-escalation trial of ivuxolimab. Adults with locally advanced or metastatic melanoma, renal cell carcinoma, hepatocellular carcinoma or head and neck squamous cell carcinoma were enrolled in the trial. Before TCR sequencing, CD4+ T cells and CD8+ T cells were sorted from peripheral blood as separate populations. Genomic DNA was extracted from sorted cells for sequencing of the TCRbeta CDR3 region. The immunoSEQ Assay was used for sequencing of TCRbeta CDR3 regions. TCRdb retrieved this table from immuneACCESS and kept in-frame rearrangements only. Not all clones are present; in checked studies, unresolved V genes account for under half, and no reason is known for the remainder. The sample records tens of thousands of clones, 80% of which are singletons. The ten largest clonotypes hold 6.8% of the sample.

Taken from cysteine to phenylalanine, the CDR3 has 15 residues. Only CDR3 DNA is held: 45 bases, read in frame from base 1. Based on the germline V gene, the CDR1 and CDR2 sequences are SGHRS and YFSETQ. Trimming leaves V shorter by 5 bases and J shorter by 12 bases, with the junction holding 18 bases beyond the gene matches. The investigation overall reported the following: In partial responders in the 0.1-3.0 mg/kg groups, normalized peripheral clonal expansion was found to be among the lowest, especially among CD8+ T cells. Low levels of normalized T-cell clonal expansion were also seen in some patients who did not respond. At doses of 0.1 to 3.0 mg/kg, clonal expansion of both CD4+ and CD8+ T cells in blood was seen between baseline and week 6. Which antigens the clonally expanded peripheral T cells were specific for was not determined. After ivuxolimab, CD8+ T cells had more expanded clones than CD4+ T cells on average.

This clonotype was obtained from an adult with an advanced solid tumor such as melanoma, head and neck, liver or kidney cancer. The source material was CD4+ or CD8+ T cells sorted from blood, sampled in a trial of the OX40 agonist ivuxolimab. The rearrangement combines TRBV5-1 with TRBJ2-3; TRBD1 agrees with 7 junctional bases. The nucleotide sequence reads TGCGCCAGCAGTTCCACAGGGGCCCTCGATACCCTCCAGTATTTT. Protein translation: CASSSTGALDTLQYF. The CDR3 plus the reference TRBV5-1 and TRBJ2-3 genes for the other parts give the full variable domain: KAGVTQTPRYLIKTRGQQVTLSCSPISGHRSVSWYQQTPGQGLQFLFEYFSETQRNKGNFPGRFSGRQFSNSRSEMNVSTLELGDSALYLCASSSTGALDTLQYFGPGTRLTVL.